The 32 T cell receptor beta chains given below trace back to one sample, sequenced in a study of T-cell reconstitution after alpha-beta-depleted transplantation in children. Preparation of the TCRbeta library involved a method that used unique molecular identifiers. TCRdb processed the PCR reads anew with MiXCR; each CDR3 protein has one entry. The table lists about 160,000 distinct CDR3 sequences, 11% of them singletons. This specimen was PBMCs, taken before TCRalphabeta/CD19-depleted stem cell transplant. The source of these receptors is a boy under 10 years old with acute myeloid leukemia, due to receive a stem cell transplant.

A note on this clonotype: A read error may explain this, as a much larger clone is one base away. V usage is TRBV27 and J usage is TRBJ2-7; no reliable D call. CDR1 and CDR2 from the germline V gene are MNHEY and SMNVEV (reference sequence). V was cut by 10 bases and J by 2 bases, with 24 bases left in between. The CDR3 runs 16 residues. CDR3 residues: CAKLEGPIDHAYEQYF. In DNA form, the CDR3 reads TGTGCCAAACTGGAAGGGCCCATAGACCATGCCTACGAGCAGTACTTC.

This clonotype has ten or more counts. This chain joins TRBV5-1 and TRBJ1-2; 7 bases map to TRBD1. This CDR3 comprises 16 residues. Unmatched junction bases numbered 10, after V lost 1 base and J lost 4 bases. The germline V gene has CDR1 SGHRS and CDR2 YFSETQ. The DNA of the CDR3 is TGCGCCAGCAGCTTGCAGAGTGGGACAGACTTCTATGGCTACACCTTC. It translates to CASSLQSGTDFYGYTF.

The V and J genes are TRBV2 and TRBJ2-4; no clear D. With 7 bases removed from V and 1 base from J, the gap between germline ends came to 14 bases. Looked up from germline, CDR1 is SNHLY and CDR2 is FYNNEI. The CDR3 has 15 amino acids. The CDR3 region has the DNA TGTGCCAGCACCGGGCCGCCCTCGGCCAAAAACATTCAGTACTTC. This sequence encodes CASTGPPSAKNIQYF.

This clonotype was recorded many times. The CDR3 sequence: CAISESNEQFF. CDR3 sequence (DNA): TGTGCCATCAGTGAGTCGAATGAGCAGTTCTTC. J is TRBJ2-1 and V is TRBV10-3; D not resolved. Trimming left V 0 bases short and J 7 bases short, with 1 base between. The CDR3 is 11 amino acids. Germline-derived CDR1 and CDR2 are ENHRY and SYGVKD.

In this sample, this clonotype turned up many times. This chain links TRBV20-1 with TRBJ2-2; 8 positions match TRBD1. CDR1 DFQATT and CDR2 SNEGSKA come from the germline V gene (reference sequence). J gave up 2 bases and V 3 bases, and 11 bases lay outside the gene matches. CDR3 size: 17 residues. CDR3 loop: CSASSGTAGGNTGELFF. CDR3 nucleotide sequence: TGCAGTGCTAGTAGTGGAACGGCAGGGGGCAACACCGGGGAGCTGTTTTTT.

This clonotype was counted ten times or more. The rearrangement links TRBV29-1 to TRBJ2-3; no reliable D call. Germline V gives CDR1 SQVTM, CDR2 ANQGSEA. The CDR3 length is 13 residues. The germline V and J ends were trimmed by 5 bases and 1 base, with 10 bases remaining between them. The CDR3, as DNA: TGCAGCGTTCCACACTGGGGCACAGATACGCAGTATTTT. Translated, it gives CSVPHWGTDTQYF.

This clonotype has a count of ten or more. This sequence joins TRBV7-8 and TRBJ2-2; TRBD1 matches 9 bases. After removal of 4 bases from V and 5 bases from J, the junction contained 8 bases not matched to a gene. The CDR3 spans 16 residues. Germline CDR1 is SGHVS and CDR2 is FQNEAQ. CDR3 nucleotides: TGTGCCAGCAGCTCAACAGGGGGCCTTGTTACCGGGGAGCTGTTTTTT. The encoded protein is CASSSTGGLVTGELFF. The full variable domain, its missing parts supplied by reference TRBV7-8 and TRBJ2-2, is GAGVSQSPRYKVAKRGQDVALRCDPISGHVSLFWYQQALGQGPEFLTYFQNEAQLDKSGLPSDRFFAERPEGSVSTLKIQRTQQEDSAVYLCASSSTGGLVTGELFFGEGSRLTVL.

This clonotype was seen many times. This sequence joins TRBV20-1 and TRBJ1-6, with 7 bases matching TRBD1. Germline CDR1 is DFQATT and CDR2 is SNEGSKA (reference sequence). The CDR3 contains 14 residues. The trim removed 5 bases at V and 6 bases at J, leaving 7 bases unmatched. The CDR3 DNA reads as TGCAGTGCTCCGAACAGGGGAGTTAATTCACCCCTCCACTTT. Translating it yields CSAPNRGVNSPLHF.

This clonotype was counted ten times or more. The chain uses TRBV10-3 and TRBJ2-1; possible D gene TRBD2, 5 bases. The CDR3 extends over 17 amino acids. Germline values: CDR1 ENHRY, CDR2 SYGVKD. Trimming shortened V by 4 bases and J by 3 bases, and 19 bases separated the two germline ends. CDR3 sequence: CAISASVVSSSYNEQFF. The CDR3 nucleotides are TGTGCCATCAGTGCCTCCGTGGTGTCTAGCAGCTACAATGAGCAGTTCTTC.

On this clonotype: A read error may explain this, as a much larger clone is one base away. This CDR3 is missing its conserved last phenylalanine or tryptophan, likely due to a read error. The chain links TRBV7-9 to TRBJ2-7; 8 bases are a match to TRBD1. Germline CDR1 and CDR2: SEHNR and FQNEAQ (reference sequence). The CDR3 is 13 amino acids. The V gene end was trimmed by 5 bases and the J gene end by 2 bases; junction bases not matched to a gene: 2. CDR3 residues: CASSKGQAYEQYS. The CDR3 DNA sequence: TGTGCCAGCAGCAAGGGACAGGCCTACGAGCAGTACTCC.

This clonotype was counted many times. This chain links TRBV5-1 with TRBJ1-5, with a weak D call TRBD1 (5 bases). Trimming took off 4 bases at V and 0 bases at J, with 11 bases between the two ends. Looked up from germline, CDR1 is SGHRS and CDR2 is YFSETQ. The CDR3 has 15 residues. CDR3 protein: CASSPGTDSNQPQHF. In DNA form, the CDR3 reads TGCGCCAGCAGCCCTGGGACCGATAGCAATCAGCCCCAGCATTTT. Full variable domain (outside the CDR3, taken from reference TRBV5-1 and TRBJ1-5): KAGVTQTPRYLIKTRGQQVTLSCSPISGHRSVSWYQQTPGQGLQFLFEYFSETQRNKGNFPGRFSGRQFSNSRSEMNVSTLELGDSALYLCASSPGTDSNQPQHFGDGTRLSIL.

This clonotype has ten or more counts. This rearrangement joins TRBV15 to TRBJ2-1; no firm D call. CDR1 LNHNV and CDR2 YYDKDF come from the germline V gene (reference sequence). Trimming pared 3 bases from V and 0 bases from J, leaving 9 bases between. CDR3 length: 15 residues. The CDR3 region is CATSSWASSYNEQFF. DNA of the CDR3: TGTGCCACCAGCAGCTGGGCGAGCTCCTACAATGAGCAGTTCTTC.

Ten or more counts support this clonotype. The chain uses TRBV6-1 and TRBJ2-3; the D is unclear. V was trimmed by 1 base and J by 2 bases, leaving 4 bases between them. This CDR3 spans 13 amino acids. The V gene's germline CDR1 is MNHNS and CDR2 SASEGT. The CDR3, as DNA: TGTGCCAGCAGTGAAGGCATCACAGATACGCAGTATTTT. It translates to CASSEGITDTQYF.

Many counts were recorded for this clonotype. The chain uses TRBV3-1 and TRBJ2-7, with 8 nucleotides matching TRBD2. CDR1 is LGHDT, CDR2 YNNKEL, per germline (reference sequence). The CDR3 is 14 amino acids. The V segment lost 10 bases and the J segment 2 bases; nucleotides outside the gene matches: 10. This CDR3 is CATSRAGGTYEQYF. CDR3 in DNA: TGTGCCACCTCTAGGGCGGGAGGCACCTACGAGCAGTACTTC.

The V and J genes are TRBV3-1 and TRBJ1-1; D is possibly TRBD1 (6 bases). V dropped 10 bases and J dropped 1 base, with 16 bases sitting between them. Germline assignment: CDR1 LGHDT and CDR2 YNNKEL (reference sequence). This CDR3 is built from 14 residues. CDR3: CATSLPGQNTEAFF. The CDR3 coding sequence is TGTGCCACCTCCCTACCGGGACAGAACACTGAAGCTTTCTTT. The full variable domain, in which reference TRBV3-1 and TRBJ1-1 provide the parts outside the CDR3, is DTAVSQTPKYLVTQMGNDKSIKCEQNLGHDTMYWYKQDSKKFLKIMFSYNNKELIINETVPNRFSPKSPDKAHLNLHINSLELGDSAVYFCATSLPGQNTEAFFGQGTRLTVV.

A few counts support this clonotype. This chain joins TRBV11-2 and TRBJ2-1, with TRBD2 matching 11 bases. V shed 3 bases and J 9 bases; nucleotides not matched to a gene: 10. This CDR3 region has 16 residues. Germline-derived CDR1 and CDR2 are SGHAT and FQNNGV. The CDR3 coding sequence is TGTGCCAGCAGCTTTCAGGCTAGCGGGAGGTTACGTGAGCAGTTCTTC. As protein: CASSFQASGRLREQFF. The full variable domain, rest sourced from reference TRBV11-2 and TRBJ2-1, is EAGVAQSPRYKIIEKRQSVAFWCNPISGHATLYWYQQILGQGPKLLIQFQNNGVVDDSQLPKDRFSAERLKGVDSTLKIQPAKLEDSAVYLCASSFQASGRLREQFFGPGTRLTVL.

The table lists this clonotype with many counts. The genes are TRBV29-1 and TRBJ1-1, with D unclear. CDR1 is SQVTM and CDR2 is ANQGSEA in the germline V gene. The CDR3 length is 12 residues. V lost 4 bases and J 7 bases, leaving 13 bases between the germline ends. In DNA, the CDR3 is TGCAGCGTTGGGTCCGGGAGACTTGAAGCTTTCTTT. Its protein is CSVGSGRLEAFF.

The chain joins TRBV4-2 to TRBJ2-7; maybe TRBD1 (5 bases). This CDR3 contains 13 residues. Per germline, CDR1 LGHNA and CDR2 YNFKEQ. CDR3 DNA sequence: TGTGCCAGCAGCCCAGGGCACTCCTGCGAGCAGTACGTC. Its protein product is CASSPGHSCEQYV.

As for this clonotype: This may be a read error, as it is one base from a much larger clone. J is TRBJ2-5 and V is TRBV20-1; either TRBD1 or TRBD2 may fit D (6 bases each). The CDR3 is made up of 13 amino acids. V shed 0 bases and J shed 8 bases, with 13 bases lying between them. CDR1 and CDR2 (germline): DFQATT, SNEGSKA (reference sequence). DNA for the CDR3: TGCAGTGCTAGAGATCGTGGGGGGCACACCCAGTACTTC. It specifies CSARDRGGHTQYF.

This clonotype was seen ten or more times. This rearrangement joins TRBV29-1 to TRBJ2-7; 9 nucleotides align to TRBD2. Germline V gene sequence: CDR1 SQVTM, CDR2 ANQGSEA. The CDR3 is 14 residues long. Trimming took 2 bases from V and 5 from J; bases not matched to a gene: 7. CDR3 in DNA: TGCAGCGTTGAACACTTTAGCGGGAGTGACGAGCAGTACTTC. It encodes CSVEHFSGSDEQYF.

This clonotype was seen at least ten times. The J gene is TRBJ1-1, the V gene TRBV7-9, with D possibly matching TRBD1 (5 bases). Trimming cost V 5 bases and J 2 bases, with 12 bases left between them. Per the germline V gene, CDR1 is SEHNR and CDR2 is FQNEAQ (reference sequence). The CDR3 spans 14 residues. CDR3 DNA sequence: TGTGCCAGCAGCATCGGGGGAGTAAACACTGAAGCTTTCTTT. It specifies CASSIGGVNTEAFF.

This clonotype came up many times. The CDR3 DNA reads TGCAGTGCTAGTCGAGGAGGCAATCAGCCCCAGCATTTT. Residues: CSASRGGNQPQHF. The rearrangement joins TRBV20-1 to TRBJ1-5; D gene uncertain. CDR1 is DFQATT and CDR2 is SNEGSKA in the germline V gene (reference sequence). This CDR3 comprises 13 residues. Trimming left V 3 bases short and J 2 bases short, with 8 bases between.

The chain recombines TRBV7-3 with TRBJ2-2; D not certain. Trimming removed 0 bases from V and 6 bases from J, with 2 bases in between. The V gene's germline CDR1 is SGHTA and CDR2 FQGTGA. This CDR3 contains 12 residues. The CDR3 here is CASSLTPGELFF. The CDR3 DNA is TGTGCCAGCAGCTTAACCCCCGGGGAGCTGTTTTTT.

This clonotype was observed at least ten times. The chain links TRBV5-1 to TRBJ2-1; TRBD2 matches at 10 bases. The CDR3 spans 15 residues. CDR1 SGHRS and CDR2 YFSETQ come from the germline V gene. V shed 3 bases, J shed 6 bases, and the junction held 6 bases outside the gene matches. The CDR3 nucleotides read TGCGCCAGCAGCTCTTGGACTAGCGGAGTCAATGAGCAGTTCTTC. Its protein product is CASSSWTSGVNEQFF.

In this sample, this clonotype turned up many times. This sequence joins TRBV5-1 and TRBJ2-5, with 7 nucleotides matching TRBD2. CDR1 is SGHRS and CDR2 is YFSETQ in the germline V gene. V trimming: 4 bases; J trimming: 2 bases; junction bases outside the gene matches: 14. The CDR3 sequence is 17 residues long. The CDR3 loop is CASSPSRGPAGQETQYF. The CDR3 coding sequence is TGCGCCAGCAGCCCCTCCCGGGGCCCAGCGGGGCAAGAGACCCAGTACTTC.

This clonotype was seen ten or more times. The genes are TRBV20-1 and TRBJ2-7, with D perhaps matching TRBD2 (6 bases). Trimming pared 4 bases from V and 4 bases from J, leaving 23 bases between. CDR3 length: 16 amino acids. From germline, CDR1 is DFQATT and CDR2 SNEGSKA (reference sequence). The CDR3 sequence is CSATLPFRGAGYEQYF. DNA for the CDR3: TGCAGTGCTACCCTCCCCTTTCGCGGGGCGGGGTACGAGCAGTACTTC.

This clonotype was counted ten times or more. The V gene is TRBV7-8, the J gene TRBJ2-3; D perhaps matches TRBD1 (6 bases). Germline assignment: CDR1 SGHVS and CDR2 FQNEAQ. V was cut by 5 bases and J by 1 base, with 16 bases left in between. The CDR3 loop spans 16 amino acids. This chain's CDR3 is CASSPMGAVRTDTQYF. CDR3 bases: TGTGCCAGCAGCCCCATGGGGGCCGTCCGCACAGATACGCAGTATTTT.

This clonotype has at least ten counts. This chain connects TRBV12-3 or TRBV12-4 to TRBJ1-1; 10 bases map to TRBD1. This CDR3 comprises 14 residues. With 3 bases clipped from V and 6 bases from J, the junction kept 4 bases outside the gene matches. The CDR3 region is CASSLQGTGAEAFF. The CDR3 DNA follows: TGTGCCAGCAGTTTGCAGGGGACAGGGGCTGAAGCTTTCTTT.

At least ten counts were recorded for this clonotype. V is TRBV12-3 or TRBV12-4 and J is TRBJ2-1; D perhaps matches TRBD1 (6 bases). The germline V and J ends were trimmed by 4 bases and 5 bases, with 9 bases remaining between them. The CDR3 has 13 residues. The CDR3: CASSWDNNNEQFF. The CDR3 bases are TGTGCCAGCAGTTGGGACAACAACAATGAGCAGTTCTTC.

This clonotype has a count of ten or more. The V call is TRBV14, the J call TRBJ1-1; D remains unclear. The germline V gene encodes CDR1 SGHDN and CDR2 FVKESK. The length of the CDR3 is 14 residues. The germline V and J ends were trimmed by 3 bases and 5 bases, with 13 bases remaining between them. CDR3 sequence (DNA): TGTGCCAGCAGCCAGAGCTCTCGGGGAACTGAAGCTTTCTTT. Its protein product is CASSQSSRGTEAFF.

This clonotype has ten or more counts. The chain carries TRBV5-1 and TRBJ1-1; D possibly corresponds to TRBD1 (6 bases). The V end lost 0 bases, the J end lost 5 bases, and 14 bases lay between the germline ends. The germline V gene has CDR1 SGHRS and CDR2 YFSETQ. This CDR3 comprises 15 residues. The CDR3: CASSLVDRSTTEAFF. The CDR3 nucleotides are TGCGCCAGCAGCTTGGTAGACAGGTCCACGACTGAAGCTTTCTTT. Full variable domain (missing parts from reference TRBV5-1 and TRBJ1-1): KAGVTQTPRYLIKTRGQQVTLSCSPISGHRSVSWYQQTPGQGLQFLFEYFSETQRNKGNFPGRFSGRQFSNSRSEMNVSTLELGDSALYLCASSLVDRSTTEAFFGQGTRLTVV.

This clonotype occurred many times. The V and J genes are TRBV20-1 and TRBJ2-1; TRBD1 agrees at 11 bases. V shed 4 bases, J shed 7 bases, and the junction held 9 bases outside the gene matches. Germline assignment: CDR1 DFQATT and CDR2 SNEGSKA (reference sequence). The CDR3 loop spans 15 amino acids. The CDR3 sequence is CSAKTPGQGVNEQFF. For the CDR3, the DNA is TGCAGTGCTAAAACACCGGGACAGGGGGTGAATGAGCAGTTCTTC.